The T cell receptor (beta chain) under discussion was sequenced for a study of cytomegalovirus exposure and HLA in healthy donors. Study context: In an early release, HLA-typed donors contributed roughly 85 million unique TCR sequences. Broader study findings: In a later analysis, V- and J-gene trimming of beta chains associated with a DCLRE1C missense variant, replicated independently. Later on, an analysis found that several of the most significant clusters appeared to be linked to common viral pathogens, which included parvovirus B19. In the analysis, some V segments, TRBV6-2 and TRBV6-3 included, were excluded as indistinguishable.

The CDR3 has 14 amino acids. The V segment lost 4 bases and the J segment 6 bases; nucleotides outside the gene matches: 5. From germline, CDR1 is KGHSH and CDR2 LQKENI. A word on this clone: Antigen: not known.

Use of 60 Vbeta and 13 Jbeta primers characterized the PCR. Method: immunoSEQ multiplex PCR; TCRdb's copy keeps in-frame clones and lacks some. The sample shows roughly 43,000 clones, 77% of them seen only once. The sample consisted of PBMCs. The clonotype originates from a man aged 25 to 40 in good health and CMV-seronegative. The V gene is TRBV18, the J gene TRBJ2-1, with 8 bases lining up with TRBD2. The CDR3 reads CASSRAGVSNEQFF. The CDR3 DNA reads as TGTGCCAGCTCACGAGCGGGGGTTAGCAATGAGCAGTTCTTC.